This T cell receptor (beta chain) was sequenced in a study of metastatic and nonmetastatic thyroid tumors. The wider study: Repertoires from malignant and benign thyroid patients were compared across blood and tumor or nodule tissue.

At least ten counts were recorded for this clone. The target antigen is unknown. Overall study results and limits: For both blood and tumor, malignant thyroid tumors reportedly showed significantly higher TCR beta diversity than benign nodules did.

Original data processing: Built for papillary thyroid cancer, a distant-metastasis classifier drew on CDR3 differences across clinicopathological groups. With MiXCR, TCRdb reprocessed the PCR reads. The V and J calls follow TCRdb's processing rather than the paper's. Counted here are roughly 34,000 clones, less than 40% occurring once; the ten biggest clones make up roughly 20%. This CDR3 has 16 amino acids. V shed 4 bases, J shed 4 bases, and the junction held 8 bases outside the gene matches. Germline values: CDR1 SNHLY, CDR2 FYNNEI. Among the patients, none had received any treatment before thyroid surgery.

The gene calls are TRBV2 and TRBJ2-2; 8 nucleotides agree with TRBD1. Source material: tumor tissue. The clonotype originates from a female donor with papillary thyroid cancer or a benign thyroid nodule (not recorded which). Some clones in this sample may be carry-over from other donors' samples. The DNA of the CDR3 is TGTGCCAGCAGTGTCAAGGGACAGGCTTTCACCGGGGAGCTGTTTTTT. Its translation: CASSVKGQAFTGELFF.